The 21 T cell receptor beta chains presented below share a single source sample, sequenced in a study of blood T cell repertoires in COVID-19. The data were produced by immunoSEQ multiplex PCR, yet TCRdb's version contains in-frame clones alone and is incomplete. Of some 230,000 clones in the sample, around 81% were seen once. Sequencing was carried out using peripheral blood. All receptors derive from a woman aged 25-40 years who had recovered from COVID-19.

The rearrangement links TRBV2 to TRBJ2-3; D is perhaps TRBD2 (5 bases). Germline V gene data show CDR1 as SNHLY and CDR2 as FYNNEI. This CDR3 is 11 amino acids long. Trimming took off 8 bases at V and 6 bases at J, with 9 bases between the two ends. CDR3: CASSPGDTQYF. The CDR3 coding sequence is TGTGCCAGCTCTCCGGGGGATACGCAGTATTTT.

The CDR3 here is CASRKEVQETQYF. CDR3 DNA: TGTGCCAGCAGGAAAGAGGTCCAAGAGACCCAGTACTTC. The chain recombines TRBV14 with TRBJ2-5; D is unresolved. The CDR3 contains 13 residues. Germline CDR1 is SGHDN and CDR2 is FVKESK. The V end was cut by 6 bases, the J end by 1 base, with 9 bases between.

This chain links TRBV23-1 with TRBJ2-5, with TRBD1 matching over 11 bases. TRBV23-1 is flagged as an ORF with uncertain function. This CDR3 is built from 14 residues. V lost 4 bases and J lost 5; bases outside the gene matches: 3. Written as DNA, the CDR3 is TGCGCCAGCAGTCGGACAGGGGGCGAGGAGACCCAGTACTTC. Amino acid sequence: CASSRTGGEETQYF.

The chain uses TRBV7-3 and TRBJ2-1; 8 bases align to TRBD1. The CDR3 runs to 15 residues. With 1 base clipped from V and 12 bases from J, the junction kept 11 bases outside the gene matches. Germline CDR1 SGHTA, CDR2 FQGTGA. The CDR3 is CASSLSPDREIGQFF. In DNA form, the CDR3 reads TGTGCCAGCAGCTTAAGTCCGGACAGGGAGATAGGGCAGTTCTTC.

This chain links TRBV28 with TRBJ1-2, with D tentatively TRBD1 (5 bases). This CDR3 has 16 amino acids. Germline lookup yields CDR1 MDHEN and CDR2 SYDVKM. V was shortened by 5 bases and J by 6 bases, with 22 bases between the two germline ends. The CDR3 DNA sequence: TGTGCCAGCAGTGTAGCCTACCCTCAGGGTTCGGATGGCTACACCTTC. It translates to CASSVAYPQGSDGYTF.

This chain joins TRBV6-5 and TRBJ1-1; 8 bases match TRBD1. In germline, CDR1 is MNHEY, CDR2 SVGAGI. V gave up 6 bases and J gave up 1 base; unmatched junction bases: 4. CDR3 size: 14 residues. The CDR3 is CASRQGASNTEAFF. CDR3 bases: TGTGCCAGCAGGCAGGGGGCCTCGAACACTGAAGCTTTCTTT.

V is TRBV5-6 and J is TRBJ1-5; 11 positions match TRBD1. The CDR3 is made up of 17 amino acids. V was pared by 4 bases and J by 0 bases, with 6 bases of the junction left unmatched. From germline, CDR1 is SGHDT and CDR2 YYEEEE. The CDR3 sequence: CASSRTGGSVSNQPQHF. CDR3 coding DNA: TGTGCCAGCAGCCGGACAGGGGGCTCGGTTAGCAATCAGCCCCAGCATTTT.

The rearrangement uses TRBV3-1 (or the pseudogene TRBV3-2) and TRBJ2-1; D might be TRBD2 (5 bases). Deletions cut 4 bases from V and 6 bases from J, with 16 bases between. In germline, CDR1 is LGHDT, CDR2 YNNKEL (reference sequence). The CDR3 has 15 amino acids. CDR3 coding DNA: TGTGCCAGCAGCCGAGGCACGGGGTACCCCAATGAGCAGTTCTTC. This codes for CASSRGTGYPNEQFF.

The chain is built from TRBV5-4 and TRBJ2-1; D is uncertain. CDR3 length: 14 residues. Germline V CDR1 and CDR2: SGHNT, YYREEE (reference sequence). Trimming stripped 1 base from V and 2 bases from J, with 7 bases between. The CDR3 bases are TGTGCCAGCAGCTTGACCAGCGCCTACAATGAGCAGTTCTTC. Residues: CASSLTSAYNEQFF.

Written as DNA, the CDR3 is TGTGCCAGCAGAACAGGGGGCCCAGAGACCCAGTACTTC. Residues: CASRTGGPETQYF. The V gene is TRBV6-5, the J gene TRBJ2-5; 9 bases are a match to TRBD1. The V and J ends lost 6 bases and 4 bases, in that order; junction bases with no gene match: 3. The CDR3 runs to 13 residues. Germline-derived CDR1 and CDR2 are MNHEY and SVGAGI.

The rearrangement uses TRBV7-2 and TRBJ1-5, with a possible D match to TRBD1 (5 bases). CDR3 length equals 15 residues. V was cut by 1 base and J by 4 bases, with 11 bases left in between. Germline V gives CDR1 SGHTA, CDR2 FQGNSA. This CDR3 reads CASSLVYAGNQPQHF. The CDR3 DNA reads TGTGCCAGCAGCTTAGTCTACGCAGGGAATCAGCCCCAGCATTTT.

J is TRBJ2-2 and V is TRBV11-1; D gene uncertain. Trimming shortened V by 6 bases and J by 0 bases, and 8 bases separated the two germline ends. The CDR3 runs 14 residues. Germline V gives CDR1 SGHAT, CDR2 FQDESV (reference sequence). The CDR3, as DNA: TGTGCCAGCAGGCTATTACCGAACACCGGGGAGCTGTTTTTT. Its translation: CASRLLPNTGELFF.

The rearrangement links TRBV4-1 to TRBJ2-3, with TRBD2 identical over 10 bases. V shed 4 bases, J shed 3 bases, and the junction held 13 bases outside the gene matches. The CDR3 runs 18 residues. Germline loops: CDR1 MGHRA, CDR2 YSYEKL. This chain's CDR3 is CASSRMGAGGPQTDTQYF. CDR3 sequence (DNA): TGCGCCAGCAGCCGGATGGGAGCGGGAGGGCCTCAAACAGATACGCAGTATTTT.

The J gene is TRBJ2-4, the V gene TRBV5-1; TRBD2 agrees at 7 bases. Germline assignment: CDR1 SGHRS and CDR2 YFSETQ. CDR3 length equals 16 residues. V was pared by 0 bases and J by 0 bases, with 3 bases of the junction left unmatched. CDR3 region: CASSLESGVAKNIQYF. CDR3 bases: TGCGCCAGCAGCTTGGAGAGCGGGGTAGCCAAAAACATTCAGTACTTC.

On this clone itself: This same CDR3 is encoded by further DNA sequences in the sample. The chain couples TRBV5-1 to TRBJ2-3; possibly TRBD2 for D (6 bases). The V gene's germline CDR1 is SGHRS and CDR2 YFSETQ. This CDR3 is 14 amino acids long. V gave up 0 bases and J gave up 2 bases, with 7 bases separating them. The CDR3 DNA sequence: TGCGCCAGCAGCTTGGGGGAGGTCACAGATACGCAGTATTTT. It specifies CASSLGEVTDTQYF.

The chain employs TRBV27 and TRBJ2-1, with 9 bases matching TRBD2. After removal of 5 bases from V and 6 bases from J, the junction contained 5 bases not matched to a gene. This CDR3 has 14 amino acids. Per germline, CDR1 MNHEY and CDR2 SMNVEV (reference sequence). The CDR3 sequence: CASSIAGVGNEQFF. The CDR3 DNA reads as TGTGCCAGCAGTATAGCGGGAGTAGGCAATGAGCAGTTCTTC.

The DNA of the CDR3 is TGTGCCAGTAGCACGGACAGAAGACTTGGAAACACCATATATTTT. Protein sequence: CASSTDRRLGNTIYF. This rearrangement joins TRBV19 to TRBJ1-3; perhaps TRBD1 as D (6 bases). V gave up 6 bases and J gave up 3 bases, with 15 bases separating them. From germline, CDR1 is LNHDA and CDR2 SQIVND (reference sequence). The CDR3 has 15 amino acids.

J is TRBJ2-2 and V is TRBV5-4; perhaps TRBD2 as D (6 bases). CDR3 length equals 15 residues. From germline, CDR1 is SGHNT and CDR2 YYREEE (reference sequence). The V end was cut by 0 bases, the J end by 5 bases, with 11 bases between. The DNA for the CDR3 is TGTGCCAGCAGCTTGGGGGCGGGGAGGACCGGGGAGCTGTTTTTT. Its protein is CASSLGAGRTGELFF.

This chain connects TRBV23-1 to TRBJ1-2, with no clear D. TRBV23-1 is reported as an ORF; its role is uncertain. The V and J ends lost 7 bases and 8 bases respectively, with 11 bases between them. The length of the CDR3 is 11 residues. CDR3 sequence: CASNKREGYTF. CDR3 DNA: TGCGCCAGCAATAAAAGGGAGGGCTACACCTTC.

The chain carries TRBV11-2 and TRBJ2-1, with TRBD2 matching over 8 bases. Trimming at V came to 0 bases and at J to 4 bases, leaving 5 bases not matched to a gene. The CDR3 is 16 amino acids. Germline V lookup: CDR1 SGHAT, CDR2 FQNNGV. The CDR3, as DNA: TGTGCCAGCAGCTTAGACGGGAGGGTCGTTTACAATGAGCAGTTCTTC. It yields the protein CASSLDGRVVYNEQFF. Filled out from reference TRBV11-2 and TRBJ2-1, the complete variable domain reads EAGVAQSPRYKIIEKRQSVAFWCNPISGHATLYWYQQILGQGPKLLIQFQNNGVVDDSQLPKDRFSAERLKGVDSTLKIQPAKLEDSAVYLCASSLDGRVVYNEQFFGPGTRLTVL.

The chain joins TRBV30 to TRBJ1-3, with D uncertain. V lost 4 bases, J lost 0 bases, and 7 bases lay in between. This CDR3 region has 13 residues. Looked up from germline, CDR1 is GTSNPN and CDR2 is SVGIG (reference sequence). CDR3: CAWTRSSGNTIYF. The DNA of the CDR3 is TGTGCCTGGACTCGTTCCTCTGGAAACACCATATATTTT.